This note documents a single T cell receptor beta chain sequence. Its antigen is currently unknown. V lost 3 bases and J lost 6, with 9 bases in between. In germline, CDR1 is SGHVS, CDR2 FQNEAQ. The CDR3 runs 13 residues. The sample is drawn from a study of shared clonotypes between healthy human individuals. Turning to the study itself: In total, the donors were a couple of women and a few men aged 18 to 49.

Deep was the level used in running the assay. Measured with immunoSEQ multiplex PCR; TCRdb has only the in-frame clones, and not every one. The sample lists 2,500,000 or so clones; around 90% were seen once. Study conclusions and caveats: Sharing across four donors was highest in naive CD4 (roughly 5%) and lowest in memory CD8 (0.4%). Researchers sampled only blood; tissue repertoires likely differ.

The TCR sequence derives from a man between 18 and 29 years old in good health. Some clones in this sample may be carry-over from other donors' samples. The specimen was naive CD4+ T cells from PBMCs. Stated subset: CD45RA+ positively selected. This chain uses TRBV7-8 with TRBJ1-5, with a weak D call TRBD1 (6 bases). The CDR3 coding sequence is TGTGCCAGCAGCTTTAGGGGGGCTCAGCCCCAGCATTTT. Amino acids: CASSFRGAQPQHF.